What follows is one T cell receptor (beta chain) and its context. The antigen is undetermined. The sample comes from a study of cytomegalovirus exposure and HLA in healthy donors. These donors, healthy bone marrow donors, were studied. The germline CDR1 and CDR2 sequences are LNHDA and SQIVND (reference sequence). This CDR3 comprises 13 residues. Trimming pared 4 bases from V and 5 bases from J, leaving 9 bases between. Points from the study as a whole: Analysis was performed later, and it showed HLA-associated TCR beta chains to be more clonally expanded than equally common others. Per a prior analysis, the majority of TCR beta V segments were productive roughly 87% or roughly 30% of the time.

PCR primers comprised 60 Vbeta and 13 Jbeta primers. Assay: immunoSEQ multiplex PCR; the TCRdb copy retains only in-frame clones and omits some. This table lists some 200,000 clones. This chain links TRBV19 with TRBJ1-5, with a weak D call TRBD1 (5 bases). Sequenced: PBMCs. This sequence originates from a man aged 30-40 years in good health and CMV-seronegative. As DNA, the CDR3 is TGTGCCAGTAGTAACGGGGGTTATCAGCCCCAGCATTTT. Residues: CASSNGGYQPQHF.